This TCR beta chain was identified during a study of T cells in Graves' hyperthyroidism and ophthalmopathy. The CDR3 runs 12 residues. With 3 bases removed from V and 5 bases from J, the gap between germline ends came to 8 bases. Germline CDR1 and CDR2: SNHLY and FYNNEI. This clonotype was seen many times. The CDR3 regions of TCR beta were amplified from RNA transcripts. HTBI primers were used for first-round RT-PCR of the TCR CDR3. MiXCR, applied by TCRdb to the multiplex PCR reads, yields one record per CDR3 protein. The sample holds 450,000 to 650,000 distinct CDR3 sequences; less than 25% are singletons and the top ten take around a quarter.

The specimen was blood. The TCR originated in a man in his late teens or twenties with Graves' hyperthyroidism. The V and J genes are TRBV2 and TRBJ2-7; D is perhaps TRBD1 (6 bases). The CDR3 protein is CASSEGADEQYF. CDR3 in DNA: TGTGCCAGCAGTGAGGGGGCGGACGAGCAGTACTTC.